This TCR beta chain was identified in a study of cytomegalovirus exposure and HLA in healthy donors. Looked up from germline, CDR1 is SGHVS and CDR2 is FQNEAQ. Trimming pared 0 bases from V and 4 bases from J, leaving 3 bases between. The CDR3 totals 13 residues. The PCR was carried out with 60 Vbeta primers and 13 Jbeta primers. Assay used: immunoSEQ multiplex PCR; TCRdb lists only in-frame clones, some missing. There are 60,000 to 90,000 clones in the sample; 75% to 85% occur only once, and approximately 17% lies in the top ten. Sequences were obtained from PBMCs. The chain carries TRBV7-8 and TRBJ1-4; no clear D gene. This receptor was taken from a man between 65 and 85 years old in good health and CMV-seropositive. The CDR3 spells CASSLAYNEKLFF. The CDR3 DNA reads TGTGCCAGCAGCTTAGCGTATAATGAAAAACTGTTTTTT. The full variable domain, completed using reference TRBV7-8 and TRBJ1-4, is GAGVSQSPRYKVAKRGQDVALRCDPISGHVSLFWYQQALGQGPEFLTYFQNEAQLDKSGLPSDRFFAERPEGSVSTLKIQRTQQEDSAVYLCASSLAYNEKLFFGSGTQLSVL.